This T cell receptor (beta chain) appears in the sequencing data of a study of T cell repertoires in cytomegalovirus infection. Trimming removed 5 bases from V and 5 bases from J, with 13 bases in between. The CDR3 contains 15 residues. Germline-derived CDR1 and CDR2 are MNHNY and SVGAGI (reference sequence). TCRdb reprocessed the reads with MiXCR, giving one entry per CDR3 protein. The top ten clones hold approximately 90% of a sample with 40,000 to 60,000 distinct CDR3 sequences, 21% of them seen once. Of note for this clonotype: What it binds is not known.

This chain uses TRBV6-6 with TRBJ1-6, with D unclear. The starting material was CD8+ T cells from cultured PBMCs, obtained from culture after CMV antigen stimulation. The sequence derives from a human donor in good health (CMV status not recorded). Some clones in this sample may be carry-over from other donors' samples. The CDR3 is CASSEDRPNNSPLHF. CDR3 in DNA: TGTGCCAGCAGTGAGGACCGTCCCAATAATTCACCCCTCCACTTT.